The 27 T cell receptor beta chains listed next were all sequenced from one sample in a study of radiation and T cells in renal cell carcinoma. TCRdb's table, derived via immunoSEQ multiplex PCR, lists solely in-frame clones and lacks some. The repertoire holds some 80,000 clones, with less than 85% as singletons. The time point is: blood 4 weeks post-SBRT, at nephrectomy. Treatment of the sample: 15 Gy SBRT to primary tumor, nephrectomy 4 weeks later. Sequencing was performed on blood, taken from a patient whose treatment included radiotherapy and nephrectomy. Every receptor here comes from an older woman with renal cell carcinoma.

V usage is TRBV7-9 and J usage is TRBJ2-1, with a tentative D call TRBD1 (5 bases). The CDR3 consists of 17 residues. Trimming removed 0 bases from V and 3 bases from J, with 15 bases in between. CDR1 and CDR2 from the germline V gene are SEHNR and FQNEAQ (reference sequence). The CDR3 sequence is CASSLAEQVVLYNEQFF. DNA for the CDR3: TGTGCCAGCAGCTTAGCGGAACAGGTGGTCCTCTACAATGAGCAGTTCTTC.

V is TRBV6-1 and J is TRBJ1-3; D gene uncertain. Between the trimmed V and J ends, which lost 3 bases and 2 bases, there was a span of 14 bases. The CDR3 contains 16 residues. Germline V gene data show CDR1 as MNHNS and CDR2 as SASEGT. The CDR3 DNA reads as TGTGCCAGCAGTGATAGTGGGGTGAGGGCTGGAAACACCATATATTTT. Its translation is CASSDSGVRAGNTIYF.

This clone was observed a single time. The chain carries TRBV5-4 and TRBJ2-7, with TRBD2 identical over 11 bases. V shed 2 bases, J shed 5 bases, and the junction held 6 bases outside the gene matches. There are 15 residues in the CDR3. CDR1 and CDR2 (germline): SGHNT, YYREEE (reference sequence). Written as DNA, the CDR3 is TGTGCCAGCAGCTTTACTAGCGGGAGACCCCACGAGCAGTACTTC. Its protein is CASSFTSGRPHEQYF.

V and J are TRBV10-3 and TRBJ1-2, with 8 positions matching TRBD1. Germline CDR1 reads ENHRY; CDR2 reads SYGVKD. V shed 8 bases and J 2 bases; nucleotides not matched to a gene: 7. This CDR3 region has 14 residues. CDR3 sequence (DNA): TGTGCCATCGGGACAGGAGGGTTCAACTATGGCTACACCTTC. Protein: CAIGTGGFNYGYTF.

V is TRBV2 and J is TRBJ2-7; the D call may be TRBD1 or TRBD2 (5 bases each). Germline assignment: CDR1 SNHLY and CDR2 FYNNEI. The V gene lost 5 bases and the J gene lost 0 bases, with 17 bases spanning the gap. CDR3 length: 16 residues. Here the CDR3 reads CASSTGQGTDSYEQYF. The CDR3 bases are TGTGCCAGCAGTACGGGGCAGGGAACCGACTCCTACGAGCAGTACTTC.

The V call is TRBV28, the J call TRBJ2-7; D unresolved. The germline V gene has CDR1 MDHEN and CDR2 SYDVKM. This CDR3 comprises 12 residues. With 5 bases removed from V and 2 bases from J, the gap between germline ends came to 7 bases. This chain's CDR3 is CASSTLPYEQYF. In DNA, the CDR3 is TGTGCCAGCAGTACACTCCCCTACGAGCAGTACTTC.

The V gene is TRBV7-6, the J gene TRBJ2-1, with D possibly being TRBD2 (6 bases). Germline lookup yields CDR1 SGHVS and CDR2 FNYEAQ. V lost 5 bases and J 2 bases, leaving 13 bases between the germline ends. The CDR3 contains 15 residues. DNA for the CDR3: TGTGCCAGCAGCCCCGACGGGGGTACCTACAATGAGCAGTTCTTC. It specifies CASSPDGGTYNEQFF.

V and J are TRBV29-1 and TRBJ2-7, with 9 bases aligning to TRBD1. V trimming: 6 bases; J trimming: 5 bases; junction bases outside the gene matches: 8. Per the germline V gene, CDR1 is SQVTM and CDR2 is ANQGSEA. The CDR3 covers 13 residues. The CDR3 nucleotides are TGCAGCGTCGTCACAGGGGGCAAACACGAGCAGTACTTC. Amino acid sequence: CSVVTGGKHEQYF.

The chain couples TRBV5-1 to TRBJ1-2, with D possibly TRBD1 on 6 matching bases. V lost 4 bases and J lost 3, with 19 bases in between. This CDR3 comprises 16 residues. CDR1 and CDR2 (germline): SGHRS, YFSETQ. The CDR3 protein is CASSPGLGGRDYGYTF. Written as DNA, the CDR3 is TGCGCCAGCAGCCCGGGACTAGGGGGACGGGACTATGGCTACACCTTC.

The chain carries TRBV11-1 and TRBJ2-3; a weak D match, TRBD2 (5 bases). This CDR3 spans 18 amino acids. The V and J ends lost 1 base and 0 bases respectively, with 17 bases between them. Germline V gene lookup returns CDR1 SGHAT and CDR2 FQDESV (reference sequence). The CDR3 sequence: CASSLDPRGRFSTDTQYF. In DNA, the CDR3 is TGTGCCAGCAGCTTAGATCCTCGCGGGCGCTTTAGCACAGATACGCAGTATTTT. The full variable domain, rest sourced from reference TRBV11-1 and TRBJ2-3, is EAEVAQSPRYKITEKSQAVAFWCDPISGHATLYWYRQILGQGPELLVQFQDESVVDDSQLPKDRFSAERLKGVDSTLKIQPAELGDSAMYLCASSLDPRGRFSTDTQYFGPGTRLTVL.

This sequence joins TRBV2 and TRBJ2-1, with 7 bases identical to TRBD1. V trimming: 6 bases; J trimming: 9 bases; junction bases outside the gene matches: 14. This CDR3 region has 15 residues. Germline V gene data show CDR1 as SNHLY and CDR2 as FYNNEI. The chain's CDR3 is CASSEQPGQTIEQFF. In DNA, the CDR3 is TGTGCCAGCAGCGAACAGCCGGGACAGACGATTGAGCAGTTCTTC.

This sequence joins TRBV11-2 and TRBJ2-7; 11 bases align to TRBD2. The trim removed 5 bases at V and 3 bases at J, leaving 6 bases unmatched. The CDR3 has 15 amino acids. Germline V lookup: CDR1 SGHAT, CDR2 FQNNGV. CDR3: CASSRLAGGYYEQYF. CDR3 coding DNA: TGTGCCAGCAGCCGCCTAGCGGGAGGATACTACGAGCAGTACTTC.

The chain joins TRBV5-6 to TRBJ2-7; TRBD1 agrees at 8 bases. CDR1 SGHDT and CDR2 YYEEEE come from the germline V gene. This CDR3 is 14 amino acids long. Trimming removed 2 bases from V and 5 bases from J; junction bases left unmatched: 6. The CDR3 region has the DNA TGTGCCAGCAGCTTCGACAGGGGATGGGACGAGCAGTACTTC. This gives the protein CASSFDRGWDEQYF.

This clone has more than one count but fewer than ten. The rearrangement uses TRBV7-9 and TRBJ2-1; TRBD1 matches 7 bases. After removal of 4 bases from V and 9 bases from J, the junction contained 3 bases not matched to a gene. CDR1 and CDR2 from the germline V gene are SEHNR and FQNEAQ (reference sequence). The length of the CDR3 is 12 residues. This CDR3 reads CASSSTGREQFF. CDR3 DNA sequence: TGTGCCAGCAGCTCGACAGGGCGTGAGCAGTTCTTC.

The rearrangement links TRBV7-9 to TRBJ1-2; D is perhaps TRBD1 (5 bases). Germline CDR1 is SEHNR and CDR2 is FQNEAQ (reference sequence). Trimming shortened V by 1 base and J by 4 bases, and 7 bases separated the two germline ends. This CDR3 has 13 residues. The CDR3 region has the DNA TGTGCCAGCAGCTTAGTGGACATCTATGGCTACACCTTC. As protein: CASSLVDIYGYTF.

The genes are TRBV5-1 and TRBJ1-1; D remains ambiguous. V was clipped by 0 bases and J by 0 bases, with 12 bases between them. Germline CDR1 and CDR2: SGHRS and YFSETQ. The CDR3 runs to 16 residues. The CDR3, as DNA: TGCGCCAGCAGCTTGGGGAAATCGATCATGAACACTGAAGCTTTCTTT. Amino acids: CASSLGKSIMNTEAFF.

The J gene is TRBJ2-2, the V gene TRBV7-9; the D gene is possibly TRBD2 (5 bases). Germline loops: CDR1 SEHNR, CDR2 FQNEAQ (reference sequence). The CDR3 totals 14 residues. Trimming took 8 bases from V and 2 from J, leaving 12 bases between them. The CDR3 protein is CASEPGINTGELFF. The DNA for the CDR3 is TGTGCCAGCGAGCCGGGGATTAACACCGGGGAGCTGTTTTTT.

In its sample, this clone was seen a few times. This chain uses TRBV9 with TRBJ1-1; D gene unclear. The germline V and J ends were trimmed by 1 base and 1 base, with 8 bases remaining between them. The CDR3 has 14 residues. Germline V CDR1 and CDR2: SGDLS, YYNGEE. CDR3 sequence reads: CASSVNFANTEAFF. The CDR3 region has the DNA TGTGCCAGCAGCGTAAACTTCGCGAACACTGAAGCTTTCTTT.

This clone was picked up one time. The chain is built from TRBV5-1 and TRBJ2-3, with D unresolved. The V gene lost 2 bases and the J gene lost 0 bases, with 10 bases spanning the gap. Germline V gene sequence: CDR1 SGHRS, CDR2 YFSETQ. The CDR3 is 15 amino acids. DNA for the CDR3: TGCGCCAGCAGCTTAGGCGGCCATAGCACAGATACGCAGTATTTT. It codes for CASSLGGHSTDTQYF.

The gene calls are TRBV27 and TRBJ1-1, with TRBD1 as a possible D gene (5 bases). Per germline, CDR1 MNHEY and CDR2 SMNVEV (reference sequence). The CDR3 spans 15 residues. The ends were cut back, 4 bases at V and 3 bases at J, with 15 bases in the middle. The CDR3, as DNA: TGTGCCAGCAGTTCATACTGGGACGGAGACACTGAAGCTTTCTTT. Translated: CASSSYWDGDTEAFF.

This clone was detected a few times. The CDR3 nucleotides are TGCGCCAGCAGTCACCGGACGGCCACCGGGGAGCTGTTTTTT. This translates into CASSHRTATGELFF. The rearrangement uses TRBV4-1 and TRBJ2-2; unclear D gene. Germline V gene sequence: CDR1 MGHRA, CDR2 YSYEKL. V gave up 6 bases and J gave up 4 bases, with 12 bases separating them. The CDR3 totals 14 residues.

This sequence joins TRBV5-4 and TRBJ1-1; D is uncertain. The CDR3 has 15 amino acids. Looked up from germline, CDR1 is SGHNT and CDR2 is YYREEE (reference sequence). V was cut by 4 bases and J by 0 bases, with 13 bases left in between. CDR3 protein: CASSGPRVLNTEAFF. The CDR3 nucleotides read TGTGCCAGCAGCGGCCCCAGAGTATTGAACACTGAAGCTTTCTTT.

This sequence joins TRBV6-4 and TRBJ2-5; the match to TRBD1 covers 9 bases. Germline lookup yields CDR1 MRHNA and CDR2 SNTAGT. CDR3 length: 16 residues. V lost 0 bases and J lost 5; bases outside the gene matches: 7. The CDR3 nucleotides are TGTGCCAGCAGTGACTCGCCGGGACAGGGACGGGAGACCCAGTACTTC. As protein: CASSDSPGQGRETQYF.

The chain is built from TRBV18 and TRBJ1-4; D is undetermined. The CDR3 loop spans 15 amino acids. The V and J ends lost 0 bases and 4 bases respectively, with 9 bases between them. Germline V CDR1 and CDR2: KGHSH, LQKENI. The DNA for the CDR3 is TGTGCCAGCTCACCACCGTCGGTTAATAATGAAAAACTGTTTTTT. This codes for CASSPPSVNNEKLFF.

This rearrangement joins TRBV5-6 to TRBJ2-2; no definite D call. V was clipped by 2 bases and J by 4 bases, with 3 bases between them. This CDR3 contains 12 residues. CDR1 is SGHDT and CDR2 is YYEEEE in the germline V gene. CDR3 in DNA: TGTGCCAGCAGCTTCTCCACCGGGGAGCTGTTTTTT. Its translation: CASSFSTGELFF. Full variable domain (remainder filled in from reference TRBV5-6 and TRBJ2-2): DAGVTQSPTHLIKTRGQQVTLRCSPKSGHDTVSWYQQALGQGPQFIFQYYEEEERQRGNFPDRFSGHQFPNYSSELNVNALLLGDSALYLCASSFSTGELFFGEGSRLTVL.

This clone was picked up a small number of times. The chain has TRBV18 and TRBJ2-7; D remains unclear. Germline values: CDR1 KGHSH, CDR2 LQKENI. Trimming took 0 bases from V and 4 from J, leaving 22 bases between them. This CDR3 region has 18 residues. The CDR3 coding sequence is TGTGCCAGCTCACCACCCCCCCGAATGGGGATGGTTTTTTACGAGCAGTACTTC. This encodes CASSPPPRMGMVFYEQYF.

V usage is TRBV13 and J usage is TRBJ2-5; no clear D gene. The CDR3 runs to 12 residues. Germline V gene sequence: CDR1 PRHDT, CDR2 FYEKMQ (reference sequence). Trimming stripped 5 bases from V and 5 bases from J, with 9 bases between. The DNA of the CDR3 is TGTGCCAGCAGCCCGCCGAGGGAGACCCAGTACTTC. As protein: CASSPPRETQYF.